This T cell receptor beta chain was captured by sequencing in a study of blood T cell repertoires in COVID-19. The method was immunoSEQ multiplex PCR; TCRdb's version includes in-frame clones alone and lacks a portion of them. This repertoire shows 57,000 or so clones, around 87% found once; its top ten account for roughly 15%. Looked up from germline, CDR1 is SGHTA and CDR2 is FQGTGA. V was clipped by 0 bases and J by 1 base, with 6 bases between them. The CDR3 loop spans 15 amino acids. The genes are TRBV7-3 and TRBJ2-2; D is unresolved. This clonotype was obtained from a human donor in a cohort sampled during active COVID-19. Sequencing was done on a sample of peripheral blood. CDR3 DNA: TGTGCCAGCAGCTTAACGCGACAGAACACCGGGGAGCTGTTTTTT. Protein sequence: CASSLTRQNTGELFF.